This TCR beta chain appears in the sequencing data of a study of T cells expressing NK-cell markers (dated by TCRdb to 2020 to 2022). With respect to the entire study: TCR beta-chain repertoires were profiled in sorted CD3+CD56+NKG2C+, CD3+CD56+NKG2C- and CD3+CD56-NKG2C+ T-cell subsets from roughly eight donors. Of the eight sequenced donors, seven were found to be HCMV-seropositive and one was found to be HCMV-seronegative. The eight sequenced donors were randomly selected healthy volunteers, three men and five women. Sequencing of the libraries produced 2 x 150 bp reads on Illumina HiSeq 2000/2500, MiSeq or NextSeq. The paper as a whole reports these results and caveats: It remained unclear whether the expanded NKG2C-expressing T cell clones were specific for HCMV antigens. Those dominant clonotypes were again the most abundant among CD3+CD56-NKG2C+ cells in a few donors, at about 28.3-60.1%. In roughly 6 donors, the dominant CD3+CD56+NKG2C+ clonotypes ranked among the top 10 CD8+ clonotypes, making up roughly 1.0-8% of CD8+ T cells.

TCRdb records Illumina HiSeq 2000 as the sequencer. The TCR beta cDNA libraries were made using 5'RACE template switching, a step that added both a universal primer site and unique molecular identifiers. Synthesis of cDNA was primed from the TCR beta constant segment and was followed by two consecutive PCR amplification steps. In the paper's pipeline: Reads were demultiplexed and grouped by UMI with MIGEC, and clonotypes were assembled and quantified with MiTCR. To remove erroneous sequences, TCR cDNA sequences were retained only when supported by two or more reads. The tcR package was used for downstream repertoire analysis, with clonotypes matched between fractions based on CDR3 nucleotide sequence plus V segment. VDJmatch was used to annotate antigen specificity against VDJdb, with one amino acid substitution in CDR3 allowed. TCRdb reprocessed the reads, reporting each CDR3 protein sequence once and no DNA. These V and J calls rely on TCRdb rather than the paper's analysis. The sample's table lists a count of approximately 15,000 distinct CDR3 sequences. The biggest ten clones account for 50% to 75% of the sample.

The germline V gene encodes CDR1 SSHAT and CDR2 FNYEAQ (reference sequence). Inclusive of the bounding cysteine and phenylalanine, the CDR3 is 13 residues long. No DNA is given. Comment on this clonotype: Its antigen has not been determined.

To determine HCMV serostatus, a commercial ELISA kit was used to detect HCMV-specific IgG in serum. Peripheral blood mononuclear cells were isolated from blood by Ficoll density gradient centrifugation. The rearrangement combines TRBV7-7 with TRBJ2-3. The sequence was obtained from a man aged 18-75 years in good health. The sequencing input was blood T cells: a sorted CD56 or NKG2C T cell subset, CD4+ or CD8+ T cells, or bulk PBMC T cells (not recorded which). CDR3 reads: CASSRHDSDTQYF.